The 4 T cell receptor beta chains presented below share a single source sample, sequenced in a study of patients and donors after allogeneic stem cell transplantation. TCRdb reprocessed the RT-PCR reads with MiXCR, giving one entry per CDR3 protein. The table records roughly 880,000 distinct CDR3 sequences, roughly 18% of them present only once. Input material: blood, either unsorted or a sorted T cell fraction (not recorded which). The receptor set was obtained from a human donor who was either an allogeneic HSCT recipient or a stem cell or donor lymphocyte infusion donor (not recorded which). It is not recorded whose cells these are; they may come from a transplant donor.

This clonotype was seen more than once but under ten times. The V and J genes are TRBV6-2 or TRBV6-3 and TRBJ1-1, with 7 bases aligning to TRBD1. The V and J ends lost 6 bases and 1 base, in that order; junction bases with no gene match: 5. The CDR3 length is 14 residues. CDR1 and CDR2 (germline): MNHEY, SVGEGT. This chain's CDR3 is CASRGDSENTEAFF. CDR3 sequence (DNA): TGTGCCAGCAGGGGGGACAGCGAGAACACTGAAGCTTTCTTT.

The rearrangement joins TRBV6-5 to TRBJ2-5, with D tentatively TRBD1 (5 bases). The CDR3 spans 14 residues. Germline lookup yields CDR1 MNHEY and CDR2 SVGAGI. V lost 2 bases to trimming and J lost 0 bases, with 7 bases between them. CDR3 residues: CASSYGAYQETQYF. CDR3 in DNA: TGTGCCAGCAGTTACGGGGCGTACCAAGAGACCCAGTACTTC.

Many counts were recorded for this clonotype. This chain joins TRBV25-1 and TRBJ2-5; the D is unclear. V lost 8 bases and J 5 bases, leaving 12 bases between the germline ends. CDR1 and CDR2 from the germline V gene are MGHDK and SYGVNS. This CDR3 spans 12 amino acids. This CDR3 reads CASSPFLETQYF. CDR3 coding DNA: TGTGCCAGCTCCCCTTTTTTGGAGACCCAGTACTTC.

This clonotype has at least ten counts. This rearrangement joins TRBV12-3 or TRBV12-4 to TRBJ1-5; D is unresolved. CDR3 length equals 14 residues. Trimming left V 2 bases short and J 2 bases short, with 7 bases between. CDR3 sequence (DNA): TGTGCCAGCAGTTTACAAGGACGCAATCAGCCCCAGCATTTT. This sequence encodes CASSLQGRNQPQHF.